The 12 T cell receptor beta chains below come from one sample, sequenced in a study of lymphopenia after photon versus proton radiotherapy. Clones were read by immunoSEQ multiplex PCR, and TCRdb kept only the in-frame ones, dropping some. The sample lists approximately 150,000 clones; around nine tenths were seen once. The sample consisted of peripheral blood, taken from a patient treated with photon-based radiotherapy. The receptors originated from a man aged 45 to 65 with gastric cancer.

This chain joins TRBV6-5 and TRBJ2-7; TRBD1 matches 9 bases. V was pared by 10 bases and J by 5 bases, with 12 bases of the junction left unmatched. Germline assignment: CDR1 MNHEY and CDR2 SVGAGI. CDR3 length: 14 residues. CDR3 nucleotides: TGTGCCACCCGGACCGGGACAGGGTGGAACGAGCAGTACTTC. Its translation is CATRTGTGWNEQYF.

As DNA, the CDR3 is TGCAGCGTTCGCCTAGCAGCCTACAATGAGCAGTTCTTC. Translated: CSVRLAAYNEQFF. This sequence joins TRBV29-1 and TRBJ2-1; the D gene is possibly TRBD2 (5 bases). The V gene's germline CDR1 is SQVTM and CDR2 ANQGSEA. Trimming cost V 5 bases and J 2 bases, with 10 bases left between them. This CDR3 is 13 amino acids long.

The chain couples TRBV5-1 to TRBJ2-7; 7 nucleotides line up with TRBD2. V was clipped by 6 bases and J by 7 bases; unmatched bases: 13. Germline-derived CDR1 and CDR2 are SGHRS and YFSETQ. This CDR3 is built from 14 residues. Here the CDR3 reads CASKKGEGAWEQYF. For the CDR3, the DNA is TGCGCCAGCAAAAAAGGGGAGGGCGCATGGGAGCAGTACTTC.

The chain recombines TRBV27 with TRBJ2-3; perhaps TRBD1 as D (5 bases). This CDR3 region has 12 residues. Germline CDR1 MNHEY, CDR2 SMNVEV (reference sequence). V lost 7 bases, J lost 6 bases, and 11 bases lay in between. Here the CDR3 DNA reads TGTGCCAGCACCTCTTCAGGGGATACGCAGTATTTT. It encodes CASTSSGDTQYF.

The rearrangement links TRBV11-2 to TRBJ2-3; no firm D call. The CDR3 runs to 11 residues. The germline gives CDR1 SGHAT, CDR2 FQNNGV. The germline V and J ends were trimmed by 4 bases and 6 bases, with 5 bases remaining between them. The CDR3 loop reads CASSSRDTQYF. The DNA of the CDR3 is TGTGCCAGCAGCTCGCGGGATACGCAGTATTTT. The complete variable domain, with remaining parts taken from reference TRBV11-2 and TRBJ2-3, reads EAGVAQSPRYKIIEKRQSVAFWCNPISGHATLYWYQQILGQGPKLLIQFQNNGVVDDSQLPKDRFSAERLKGVDSTLKIQPAKLEDSAVYLCASSSRDTQYFGPGTRLTVL.

V gene TRBV6-5 combines with J gene TRBJ2-7; D gene unclear. The germline CDR1 and CDR2 sequences are MNHEY and SVGAGI. The ends were cut back, 10 bases at V and 2 bases at J, with 15 bases in the middle. The CDR3 is made up of 13 amino acids. The CDR3 protein is CATSRGETYEQYF. CDR3 DNA: TGTGCCACCAGCCGTGGTGAGACCTACGAGCAGTACTTC.

The chain couples TRBV10-1 to TRBJ2-7; 8 bases agree with TRBD2. The V gene end was trimmed by 8 bases and the J gene end by 5 bases; junction bases not matched to a gene: 20. Germline-derived CDR1 and CDR2 are WNHNN and SYGVQD (reference sequence). The CDR3 has 17 residues. The CDR3: CASSGGLGATLSHEQYF. CDR3 sequence (DNA): TGCGCCAGCTCCGGGGGACTAGGAGCCACGTTATCCCACGAGCAGTACTTC.

This clone occurred once. The chain recombines TRBV11-2 with TRBJ2-3; 10 nucleotides match TRBD2. J lost 2 bases, V lost 5 bases, and 7 bases had no gene match. The CDR3 totals 16 residues. Germline V lookup: CDR1 SGHAT, CDR2 FQNNGV. The CDR3 here is CASSPQGLAATDTQYF. The DNA of the CDR3 is TGTGCCAGCAGCCCCCAAGGACTAGCGGCCACAGATACGCAGTATTTT.

The rearrangement uses TRBV14 and TRBJ2-3; 11 nucleotides line up with TRBD2. Losses at the gene ends were 1 base for V and 10 bases for J; bases not matched to a gene: 4. The CDR3 covers 14 residues. The germline V gene encodes CDR1 SGHDN and CDR2 FVKESK. The DNA of the CDR3 is TGTGCCAGCAGCCAAGCGACTAGCGGGAAGGCGCAGTATTTT. This gives the protein CASSQATSGKAQYF.

The rearrangement joins TRBV27 to TRBJ2-1; 9 nucleotides line up with TRBD2. Trimming at V came to 5 bases and at J to 5 bases, leaving 13 bases not matched to a gene. This CDR3 has 17 amino acids. CDR1 and CDR2 (germline): MNHEY, SMNVEV (reference sequence). As DNA, the CDR3 is TGTGCCAGCAGTATGACTAGCGGCGCGGTCGGCAACAATGAGCAGTTCTTC. It is translated as CASSMTSGAVGNNEQFF.

The V call is TRBV6-5, the J call TRBJ1-1, with D hard to call. V was cut by 2 bases and J by 1 base, with 5 bases left in between. This CDR3 region has 13 residues. The germline CDR1 and CDR2 sequences are MNHEY and SVGAGI. The CDR3 region is CASSYKRNTEAFF. The DNA of the CDR3 is TGTGCCAGCAGTTACAAAAGGAACACTGAAGCTTTCTTT.

The CDR3 coding sequence is TGTGCCATCCGGGTTTCTTCGAGCTCCTACGAGCAGTACTTC. It yields the protein CAIRVSSSSYEQYF. The chain joins TRBV6-5 to TRBJ2-7, with unresolved D. The V end was cut by 10 bases, the J end by 0 bases, with 16 bases between. This CDR3 spans 14 amino acids. The germline gives CDR1 MNHEY, CDR2 SVGAGI.